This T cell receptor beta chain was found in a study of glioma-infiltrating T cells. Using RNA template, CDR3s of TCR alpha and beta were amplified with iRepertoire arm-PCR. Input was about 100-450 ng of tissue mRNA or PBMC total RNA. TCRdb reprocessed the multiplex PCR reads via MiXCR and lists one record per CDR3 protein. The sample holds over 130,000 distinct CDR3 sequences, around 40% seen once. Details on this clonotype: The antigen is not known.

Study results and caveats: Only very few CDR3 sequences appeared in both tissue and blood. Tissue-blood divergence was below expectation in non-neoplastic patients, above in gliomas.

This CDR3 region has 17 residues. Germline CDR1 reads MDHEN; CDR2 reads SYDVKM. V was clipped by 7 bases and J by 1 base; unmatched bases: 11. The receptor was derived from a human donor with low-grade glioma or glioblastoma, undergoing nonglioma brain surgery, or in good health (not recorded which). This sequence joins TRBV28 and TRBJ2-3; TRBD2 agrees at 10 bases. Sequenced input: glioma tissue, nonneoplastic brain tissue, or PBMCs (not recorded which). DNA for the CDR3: TGTGCCAGCACTTATACCTCCGGGACTAGCGGCACAGATACGCAGTATTTT. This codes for CASTYTSGTSGTDTQYF.